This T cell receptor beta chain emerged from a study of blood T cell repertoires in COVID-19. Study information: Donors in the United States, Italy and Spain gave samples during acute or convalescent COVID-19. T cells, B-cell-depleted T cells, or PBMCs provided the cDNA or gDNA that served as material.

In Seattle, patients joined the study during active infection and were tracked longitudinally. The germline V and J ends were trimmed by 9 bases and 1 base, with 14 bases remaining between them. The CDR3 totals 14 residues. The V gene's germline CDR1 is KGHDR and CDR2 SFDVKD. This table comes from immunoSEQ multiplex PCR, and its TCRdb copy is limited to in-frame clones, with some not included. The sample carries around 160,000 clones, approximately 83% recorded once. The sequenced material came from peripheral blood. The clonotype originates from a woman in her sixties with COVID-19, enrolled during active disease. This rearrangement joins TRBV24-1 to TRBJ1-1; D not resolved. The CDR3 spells CATGRTWGNTEAFF. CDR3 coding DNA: TGTGCCACCGGACGGACTTGGGGGAACACTGAAGCTTTCTTT.